This TCR beta chain derives from a study of blood T cell repertoires in COVID-19. Turning to the study itself: Researchers got acute and convalescent COVID-19 samples from the United States, Italy and Spain. T cells, B-cell-depleted T cells, or PBMCs provided the cDNA or gDNA that served as material.

Germline V gene sequence: CDR1 SGHKS, CDR2 YYEKEE (reference sequence). The CDR3 extends over 14 amino acids. The germline V and J ends were trimmed by 0 bases and 5 bases, with 11 bases remaining between them. The authors' processing: Nucleated cell number was recorded as an estimate derived from reference gene primer amplification. The data were produced by immunoSEQ multiplex PCR, yet TCRdb's version contains in-frame clones alone and is incomplete. The DNA was the basis for D and trimming; V, J and clone size are from that table. The sample lists more than 55,000 clones, around 74% occurring once.

This TCR derives from a woman in her fifties or sixties with active or convalescent COVID-19. Sample: peripheral blood. The gene calls are TRBV5-5 and TRBJ1-1; TRBD1 might be the D (6 bases). The CDR3 spells CASSLVGGRTEAFF. CDR3 coding DNA: TGTGCCAGCAGCTTGGTAGGGGGTCGTACTGAAGCTTTCTTT.